This T cell receptor beta chain was retrieved from a study of cytotoxic CD8 clonotypes in ibrutinib-treated CLL (TCRdb year 2021). Background on the whole study: The cohort was composed of 11 relapsed/refractory and about 16 treatment-naive patients; IGHV unmutated status was identified in 17 to 18 patients. Partial responses were observed in roughly 24 patients and complete responses in 2; after a median follow-up of 68 months, remission was maintained in roughly 14 patients and progression was observed in some twelve. Response samples were obtained after a median of around 11 months of treatment, with a range of roughly 6 to 40 months. Samples averaged roughly 260,000 productive templates and 90,000 to 95,000 productive rearrangements. Of the approximately 86 people in the trial, around 24 had longitudinal samples available. Cryopreserved peripheral blood mononuclear cells were obtained prior to treatment, at the time of response, and at either disease progression or sustained remission. Every sample from remission and from progressive disease was obtained while the patients were still on ibrutinib.

Reading the label with the study, this specimen's time point is: 24 months on ibrutinib. For TCR beta library preparation, approximately 2 micrograms of genomic DNA were extracted from the cryopreserved PBMCs. Longitudinal blood samples from CLL patients on ibrutinib monotherapy were analyzed using high-throughput TCR beta sequencing. The patients were enrolled in a single-center, open-label phase 2 trial of ibrutinib monotherapy. On a MiSeq, deep resolution sequencing aimed for a depth between 1 in 1 million and 1 in 200,000 T cells, with each clonotype covered 10x on average. The immunoSEQ hsTCRB Kit was used to generate TCR beta libraries. In the original analysis: Data were analyzed with ImmunoSEQ Data Assistant and ImmunoSEQ Analyzer, with V, D and J genes assigned per IMGT definitions. Clonality, which ranges from 0 to 1, was calculated as one minus the normalized Shannon entropy of productive rearrangement frequencies. Only overrepresented clonotypes making up at least 0.05% of each patient's repertoire were included in the public clonotype analysis. Some 13 age-matched healthy donor repertoires from immuneACCESS served as clonality controls. TCRdb mirrors the immuneACCESS table, restricted to in-frame sequences. Some clones are absent from its copies; in checked studies, under half trace to an unresolved V gene, and the reason for the others is unknown. The V and J calls and clone size come from that table; D and trimming were worked out from the DNA. The sample has 100,000 to 150,000 clones on record, 70% to 90% of them singletons. The biggest ten clones account for approximately 2% of the sample.

Note on this clone: It lacks a known antigen. No qualities accompany the bases; no much larger clone lies one base away.

Trimming costs V 5 bases and J 7 bases, and their ends lie 26 bases apart. Reading from cysteine to phenylalanine, the CDR3 counts 17 amino acids. The sequence is cut down to CDR3 DNA, 51 bases in frame from base 1. Via the germline V gene, CDR1 is SGHTA and CDR2 FQGNSA. The full study reports these points: Baseline clonality exceeded that of age-matched healthy donors and correlated strongly with circulating CD8+ T-cell counts. Public clonotypes were found to be uncommon and were observed to contract or remain stable during treatment; the increase in clonality was shown to reflect expansion of private clonotypes at ibrutinib response. Clonality rose at ibrutinib response, remained stable during sustained remission, and dropped back toward baseline at progression. Sampling times were not matched between sustained-remission and progressing patients, and lymph node repertoires were not studied.

The sequence came from a human donor with chronic lymphocytic leukemia. Material: PBMCs, obtained after 24 months of ibrutinib treatment. The rearranged segments are TRBV7-2 and TRBJ2-5; the D segment may tentatively be TRBD1 or TRBD2, each giving 6 matched bases. CDR3 loop: CASSRSPGVGGPATQYF. The sequenced DNA: TGTGCCAGCAGCCGGTCACCAGGGGTGGGGGGTCCGGCGACCCAGTACTTC.